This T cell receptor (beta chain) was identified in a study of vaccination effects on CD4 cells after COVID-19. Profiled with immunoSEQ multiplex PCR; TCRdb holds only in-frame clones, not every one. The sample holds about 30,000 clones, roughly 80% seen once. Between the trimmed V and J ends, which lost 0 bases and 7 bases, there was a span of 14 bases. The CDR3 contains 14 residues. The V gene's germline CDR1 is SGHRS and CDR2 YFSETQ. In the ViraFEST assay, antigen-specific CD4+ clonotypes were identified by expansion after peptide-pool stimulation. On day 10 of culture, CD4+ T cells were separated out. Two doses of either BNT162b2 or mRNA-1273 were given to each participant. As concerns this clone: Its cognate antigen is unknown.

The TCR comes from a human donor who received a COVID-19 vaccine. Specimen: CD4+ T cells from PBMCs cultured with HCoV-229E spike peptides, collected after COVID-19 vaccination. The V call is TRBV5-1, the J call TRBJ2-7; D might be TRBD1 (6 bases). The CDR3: CASSLAGTPDEQYF. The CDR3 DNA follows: TGCGCCAGCAGCTTGGCCGGGACACCAGATGAGCAGTACTTC.